The present T cell receptor (beta chain) was sequenced within a study of cytotoxic CD8 clonotypes in ibrutinib-treated CLL. Study conclusions and caveats: Investigators sampled sustained-remission and progressing patients at differing times. Baseline clonality, higher than in age-matched healthy donors, tracked circulating CD8+ T-cell counts.

Libraries were prepared by immunoSEQ multiplex PCR; TCRdb keeps only in-frame clonotypes and omits some of them. This table holds some 310,000 clones, about 80% found once. Note on this clone: Its target is unknown.

CDR3 length equals 14 residues. V gave up 0 bases and J gave up 4 bases, with 7 bases separating them. Germline V gene lookup returns CDR1 SGHNT and CDR2 YYREEE (reference sequence). The source of around 1.9 micrograms of genomic DNA for TCR beta libraries was cryopreserved PBMCs. The TCR comes from a human donor with chronic lymphocytic leukemia. The specimen comprised PBMCs, sampled before ibrutinib treatment. The chain joins TRBV5-4 to TRBJ1-4, with D unclear. CDR3 bases: TGTGCCAGCAGCTTGGATTCCCATAATGAAAAACTGTTTTTT. As protein: CASSLDSHNEKLFF. Looking up the rest from reference TRBV5-4 and TRBJ1-4 gives the full variable domain: ETGVTQSPTHLIKTRGQQVTLRCSSQSGHNTVSWYQQALGQGPQFIFQYYREEENGRGNFPPRFSGLQFPNYSSELNVNALELDDSALYLCASSLDSHNEKLFFGSGTQLSVL.